The rows below give T cell receptor beta chains drawn from one sample of a study of cytomegalovirus exposure and HLA in healthy donors. Profiling relied on immunoSEQ multiplex PCR, and the TCRdb table lists in-frame clones only, not all of them. The sample holds roughly 200,000 clones, 77% seen once. Material for sequencing was PBMCs. The receptors were gathered from a woman aged 55-70 years in good health and CMV-seropositive. CDR3s include the opening cysteine and the closing phenylalanine or tryptophan. The order of the fields is clone size, J gene, D gene, V gene, CDR3 DNA, CDR3 protein. D genes are given only for firm matches. Clone size appears in some rows only: once, few, many, or a class for an expanded clone.

clone size: -
J gene: TRBJ1-5
D gene: -
V gene: TRBV4-2
CDR3 DNA: TGTGCCAGCAGCCTTGTGGGGGACAAGGGCCAACATTTT
CDR3 protein: CASSLVGDKGQHF

clone size: -
J gene: TRBJ2-7
D gene: TRBD2
V gene: TRBV19
CDR3 DNA: TGTGCCAGTAGGCCGGGACTAGCATCCGAGCAGTACTTC
CDR3 protein: CASRPGLASEQYF

clone size: -
J gene: TRBJ2-5
D gene: -
V gene: TRBV14
CDR3 DNA: TGTGCCAGCAGCCTAAGGGAGTGGTACCAAGAGACCCAGTACTTC
CDR3 protein: CASSLREWYQETQYF

clone size: once
J gene: TRBJ1-2
D gene: TRBD1
V gene: TRBV6-6
CDR3 DNA: TGTGCCAGCAGGTTGACAGGGTCTGACTATGGCTACACCTTC
CDR3 protein: CASRLTGSDYGYTF

clone size: -
J gene: TRBJ2-7
D gene: -
V gene: TRBV11-2
CDR3 DNA: TGTGCCAGCAGCCGGGTTCCACCGGGAAGCTACGAGCAGTACTTC
CDR3 protein: CASSRVPPGSYEQYF

clone size: once
J gene: TRBJ1-1
D gene: -
V gene: TRBV6-5
CDR3 DNA: TGTGCCAGCAGCCGGACAGAAATGAACACTGAAGCTTTCTTT
CDR3 protein: CASSRTEMNTEAFF

clone size: -
J gene: TRBJ2-1
D gene: -
V gene: TRBV2
CDR3 DNA: TGTGCCAGCAGTGGTCTAGCTGGTGAGCAGTTCTTC
CDR3 protein: CASSGLAGEQFF

clone size: -
J gene: TRBJ2-1
D gene: TRBD2
V gene: TRBV4-3
CDR3 DNA: TGCGCCAGCAGCCAAGCCGGGAGGGAGCAGTTCTTC
CDR3 protein: CASSQAGREQFF

clone size: few
J gene: TRBJ1-2
D gene: TRBD1
V gene: TRBV5-5
CDR3 DNA: TGTGCCAGCAGCTTGGGGGACAGGTCCTATGGCTACACCTTC
CDR3 protein: CASSLGDRSYGYTF

clone size: -
J gene: TRBJ1-2
D gene: -
V gene: TRBV6-1
CDR3 DNA: TGTGCCAGCAGTGAACGGGGAGGGAGCTATGGCTACACCTTC
CDR3 protein: CASSERGGSYGYTF

clone size: -
J gene: TRBJ2-7
D gene: -
V gene: TRBV6-5
CDR3 DNA: TGTGCCAGCTGGAGTCCCGCGACCTACGAGCAGTACTTC
CDR3 protein: CASWSPATYEQYF

clone size: -
J gene: TRBJ2-1
D gene: -
V gene: TRBV6-1
CDR3 DNA: TGTGCCAGCAGTCCAGGGGGGTCCTACAATGAGCAGTTCTTC
CDR3 protein: CASSPGGSYNEQFF

clone size: -
J gene: TRBJ1-2
D gene: TRBD1
V gene: TRBV14
CDR3 DNA: TGTGCCAGCAGCCAAATCGGGACAGGGGCCCACCATAACTATGGCTACACCTTC
CDR3 protein: CASSQIGTGAHHNYGYTF

clone size: -
J gene: TRBJ2-5
D gene: -
V gene: TRBV11-2
CDR3 DNA: TGTGCCAGCAGCTTAATGCGGGGCCAAGAGACCCAGTACTTC
CDR3 protein: CASSLMRGQETQYF

clone size: -
J gene: TRBJ1-6
D gene: TRBD1
V gene: TRBV7-9
CDR3 DNA: TGTGCCAGCAGCTTGGGCAGGGGGGATAATTCACCCCTCCACTTT
CDR3 protein: CASSLGRGDNSPLHF

clone size: -
J gene: TRBJ1-2
D gene: -
V gene: TRBV5-1
CDR3 DNA: TGCGCCAGCAGCGAGAACGGCAGGTTAAACTATGGCTACACCTTC
CDR3 protein: CASSENGRLNYGYTF

clone size: -
J gene: TRBJ2-1
D gene: TRBD1
V gene: TRBV7-9
CDR3 DNA: TGTTCCAGCAGCTTAAGCGGGACAGGGGGAGTCACCTACAATGAGCAGTTCTTC
CDR3 protein: CSSSLSGTGGVTYNEQFF

clone size: once
J gene: TRBJ1-4
D gene: -
V gene: TRBV10-3
CDR3 DNA: TGTGCCATCAGTGAGGGACAGAGTAATGAAAAACTGTTTTTT
CDR3 protein: CAISEGQSNEKLFF

clone size: -
J gene: TRBJ2-3
D gene: TRBD2
V gene: TRBV5-4
CDR3 DNA: TGTGCCAGCAGCTTGGGGCGGGGGGGCCTGGATACGCAGTATTTT
CDR3 protein: CASSLGRGGLDTQYF

clone size: -
J gene: TRBJ1-4
D gene: -
V gene: TRBV7-9
CDR3 DNA: TGTGCCAGCAGCCGGAGGGAGGAAAAACTGTTTTTT
CDR3 protein: CASSRREEKLFF

clone size: -
J gene: TRBJ1-2
D gene: TRBD1
V gene: TRBV28
CDR3 DNA: TGTGCCAGCAGTTTACTGGGACAGGGGGCTAGGGGCTACACCTTC
CDR3 protein: CASSLLGQGARGYTF

clone size: once
J gene: TRBJ2-7
D gene: TRBD2
V gene: TRBV29-1
CDR3 DNA: TGCAGCGTCGGACACAAACCGGGACTAGCGGGAGTCTACCACGAGCAGTACTTC
CDR3 protein: CSVGHKPGLAGVYHEQYF

clone size: -
J gene: TRBJ2-3
D gene: TRBD2
V gene: TRBV4-2
CDR3 DNA: TGTGCCAGCAGCCAAGATCTTGTAGCGGGAGGCACAGATACGCAGTATTTT
CDR3 protein: CASSQDLVAGGTDTQYF

clone size: -
J gene: TRBJ2-2
D gene: -
V gene: TRBV7-8
CDR3 DNA: TGTGCCAGCAGCCGGCTTGGCGTAAGCGTCACCGGGGAGCTGTTTTTT
CDR3 protein: CASSRLGVSVTGELFF